This T cell receptor (beta chain) is drawn from a study of T cell repertoires in cytomegalovirus infection. Across the whole study: Selected CMV epitopes included recently identified HLA-C-restricted ones as well as well-studied HLA-B-restricted ones. Public TCR beta signature analysis indicated the presence of both CMV infection and matching HLA type.

Study observations and caveats: HLA-C-restricted TCR beta clonotypes specific for CMV led the ex vivo response. Pooled public TCR beta family frequency picked out CMV carriers with the relevant HLA.

From germline, CDR1 is DFQATT and CDR2 SNEGSKA (reference sequence). Trimming took 6 bases from V and 2 from J; bases not matched to a gene: 22. The CDR3 has 20 residues. As regards this clonotype: What it recognizes is unknown.

TCRdb itself ran the reads through MiXCR, one entry per CDR3 protein. Of 450,000 to 650,000 distinct CDR3 sequences listed, 40% were seen once; the top ten hold more than 40%. The material was cultured PBMCs, obtained from culture after CMV antigen stimulation. The TCR originated in a human donor in good health (CMV status not recorded). Some clones in this sample may be carry-over from other donors' samples. The V gene is TRBV20-1, the J gene TRBJ2-5; 12 bases line up with TRBD1. The CDR3 bases are TGCAGTGCCACCCCCACCCGGGACAGGGGGCGATTTGGCTTACAAGAGACCCAGTACTTC. Translated, it gives CSATPTRDRGRFGLQETQYF.